This T cell receptor beta chain was identified in a study of blood T cells in healthy people across ages. Study results and limitations: Per million T cells, TCR beta diversity dropped roughly linearly as age increased.

Concerning this clonotype itself: Its antigen remains unknown.

Germline assignment: CDR1 DFQATT and CDR2 SNEGSKA (reference sequence). The V and J ends lost 2 bases and 2 bases, in that order; junction bases with no gene match: 4. The CDR3 totals 15 residues. The authors ran a second PCR of about 7 to 12 cycles using a sample-barcoded 5' primer and a J-beta primer mix. Tagging of each cDNA molecule was performed by a template-switch adaptor with 12 random nucleotides. TCRdb reprocessed the 5' RACE reads with MiXCR, giving one entry per CDR3 protein. This table has over a million distinct CDR3 sequences, roughly 40% appearing once. The TCR sequence derives from a woman younger than 30 in good health. The rearrangement links TRBV20-1 to TRBJ1-5, with 9 nucleotides matching TRBD1. The sequencing sample was made of blood. The CDR3 DNA follows: TGCAGTGCTAGAAGACAGGGGGAGGGCAATCAGCCCCAGCATTTT. Translating it yields CSARRQGEGNQPQHF.